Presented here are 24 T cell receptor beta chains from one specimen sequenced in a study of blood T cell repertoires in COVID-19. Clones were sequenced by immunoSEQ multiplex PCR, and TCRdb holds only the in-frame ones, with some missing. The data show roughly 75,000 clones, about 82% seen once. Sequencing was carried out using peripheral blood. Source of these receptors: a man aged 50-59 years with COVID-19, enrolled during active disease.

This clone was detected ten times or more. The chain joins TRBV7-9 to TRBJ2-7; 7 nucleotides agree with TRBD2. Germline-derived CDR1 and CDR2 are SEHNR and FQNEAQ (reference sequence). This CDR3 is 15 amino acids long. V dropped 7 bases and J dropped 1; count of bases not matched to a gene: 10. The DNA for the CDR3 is TGTGCCAGCACCCAGGCCCTGGGGGGGTCCTACGAGCAGTACTTC. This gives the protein CASTQALGGSYEQYF.

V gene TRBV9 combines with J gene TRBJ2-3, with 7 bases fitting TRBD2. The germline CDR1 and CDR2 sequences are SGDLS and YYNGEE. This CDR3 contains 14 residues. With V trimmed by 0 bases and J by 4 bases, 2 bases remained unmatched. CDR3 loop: CASSVGLAADTQYF. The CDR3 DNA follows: TGTGCCAGCAGCGTAGGGCTAGCGGCAGATACGCAGTATTTT.

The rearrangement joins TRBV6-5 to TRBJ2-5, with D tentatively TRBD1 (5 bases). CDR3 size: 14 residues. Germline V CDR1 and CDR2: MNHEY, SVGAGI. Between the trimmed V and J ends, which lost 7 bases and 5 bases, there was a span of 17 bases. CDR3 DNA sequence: TGTGCCAGCACAGGGTCGATTGAGGTGGAGACCCAGTACTTC. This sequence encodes CASTGSIEVETQYF.

CDR3 in DNA: TGTGCCAGCTCGGGGGGACAGACGACAACTAATGAAAAACTGTTTTTT. Protein: CASSGGQTTTNEKLFF. The V gene is TRBV18, the J gene TRBJ1-4; 7 nucleotides match TRBD1. From germline, CDR1 is KGHSH and CDR2 LQKENI. The ends lost 6 bases at V and 0 bases at J; junction bases unmatched: 7. This CDR3 has 16 amino acids.

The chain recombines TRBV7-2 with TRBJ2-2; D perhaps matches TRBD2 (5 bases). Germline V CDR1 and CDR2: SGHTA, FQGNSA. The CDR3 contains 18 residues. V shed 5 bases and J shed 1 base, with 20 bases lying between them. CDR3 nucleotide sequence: TGTGCCAGCAGCCGTCCGAGGGTACAGAGCCTGAACACCGGGGAGCTGTTTTTT. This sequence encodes CASSRPRVQSLNTGELFF.

DNA for the CDR3: TGTGCCAGCAGCTTGGTATTCGGACAGGGCAATGAGCAGTTCTTC. It translates to CASSLVFGQGNEQFF. The V and J genes are TRBV5-4 and TRBJ2-1, with 8 nucleotides matching TRBD1. There are 15 residues in the CDR3. Trimming took 0 bases from V and 6 from J; bases not matched to a gene: 5. Germline loops: CDR1 SGHNT, CDR2 YYREEE (reference sequence). Variable domain in full (rest from reference TRBV5-4 and TRBJ2-1): ETGVTQSPTHLIKTRGQQVTLRCSSQSGHNTVSWYQQALGQGPQFIFQYYREEENGRGNFPPRFSGLQFPNYSSELNVNALELDDSALYLCASSLVFGQGNEQFFGPGTRLTVL.

The CDR3 is CASREAGNTDTQYF. The DNA of the CDR3 is TGTGCCAGCAGGGAGGCGGGGAACACAGATACGCAGTATTTT. The chain is built from TRBV6-4 and TRBJ2-3, with D perhaps TRBD2 (6 bases). The CDR3 is made up of 14 amino acids. Deletions cut 6 bases from V and 2 bases from J, with 12 bases between. Germline-derived CDR1 and CDR2 are MRHNA and SNTAGT.

CDR3 in DNA: TGCGCCAGCAGTGACCAATCTAGCGCGGCGAACACCGGGGAGCTGTTTTTT. It is translated as CASSDQSSAANTGELFF. The chain employs TRBV10-1 and TRBJ2-2; D may be TRBD2 (6 bases). Trimming stripped 3 bases from V and 0 bases from J, with 14 bases between. The CDR3 length is 17 residues. Germline values: CDR1 WNHNN, CDR2 SYGVQD (reference sequence).

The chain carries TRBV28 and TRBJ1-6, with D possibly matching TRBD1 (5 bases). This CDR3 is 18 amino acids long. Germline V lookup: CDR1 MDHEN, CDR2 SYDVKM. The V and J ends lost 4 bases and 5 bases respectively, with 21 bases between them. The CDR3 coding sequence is TGTGCCAGCAGTTACAAGAGTCGGGGGTCTGTCCATAATTCACCCCTCCACTTT. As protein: CASSYKSRGSVHNSPLHF. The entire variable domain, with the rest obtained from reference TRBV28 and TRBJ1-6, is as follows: DVKVTQSSRYLVKRTGEKVFLECVQDMDHENMFWYRQDPGLGLRLIYFSYDVKMKEKGDIPEGYSVSREKKERFSLILESASTNQTSMYLCASSYKSRGSVHNSPLHFGNGTRLTVT.

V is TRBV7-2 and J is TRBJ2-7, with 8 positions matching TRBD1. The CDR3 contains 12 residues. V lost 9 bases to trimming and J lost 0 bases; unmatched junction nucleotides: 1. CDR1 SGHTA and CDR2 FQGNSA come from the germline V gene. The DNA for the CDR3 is TGTGCCAGTGGACAGGGCTCCTACGAGCAGTACTTC. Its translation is CASGQGSYEQYF.

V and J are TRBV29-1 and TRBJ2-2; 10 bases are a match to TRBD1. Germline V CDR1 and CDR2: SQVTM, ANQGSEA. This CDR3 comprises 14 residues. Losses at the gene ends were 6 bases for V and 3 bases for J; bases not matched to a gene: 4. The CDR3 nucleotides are TGCAGCGTGGGGGGGACAGGGGACACCGGGGAGCTGTTTTTT. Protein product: CSVGGTGDTGELFF.

The CDR3 DNA reads TGTGCCAGCAGGGGGAGCAATGAGCAGTTCTTC. Translation: CASRGSNEQFF. This chain connects TRBV27 to TRBJ2-1; a weak D match, TRBD2 (5 bases). Per germline, CDR1 MNHEY and CDR2 SMNVEV (reference sequence). The CDR3 consists of 11 residues. Trimming removed 6 bases at V and 6 bases at J, with 6 bases between.

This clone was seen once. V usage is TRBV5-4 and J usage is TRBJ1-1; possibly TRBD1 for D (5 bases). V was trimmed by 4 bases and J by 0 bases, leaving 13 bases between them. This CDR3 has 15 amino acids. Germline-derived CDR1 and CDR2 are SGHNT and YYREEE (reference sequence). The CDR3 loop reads CASSLQGFMNTEAFF. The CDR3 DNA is TGTGCCAGCAGCCTCCAGGGCTTCATGAACACTGAAGCTTTCTTT.

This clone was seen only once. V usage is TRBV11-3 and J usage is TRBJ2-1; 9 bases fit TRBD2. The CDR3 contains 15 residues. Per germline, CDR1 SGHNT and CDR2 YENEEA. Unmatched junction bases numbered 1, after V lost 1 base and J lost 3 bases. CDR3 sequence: CASSLGLADYNEQFF. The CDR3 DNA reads TGTGCCAGCAGCTTAGGACTAGCGGACTACAATGAGCAGTTCTTC.

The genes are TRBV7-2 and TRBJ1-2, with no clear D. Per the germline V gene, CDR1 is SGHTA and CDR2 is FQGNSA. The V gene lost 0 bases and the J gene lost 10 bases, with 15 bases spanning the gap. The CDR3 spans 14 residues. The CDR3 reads CASSLASHLVDYTF. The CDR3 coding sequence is TGTGCCAGCAGCTTAGCGAGCCACCTGGTTGACTACACCTTC.

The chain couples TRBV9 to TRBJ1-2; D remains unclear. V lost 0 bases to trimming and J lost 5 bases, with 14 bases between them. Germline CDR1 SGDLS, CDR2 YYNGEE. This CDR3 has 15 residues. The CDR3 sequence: CASSVESGGWYGYTF. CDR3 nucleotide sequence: TGTGCCAGCAGCGTAGAGAGCGGCGGCTGGTATGGCTACACCTTC.

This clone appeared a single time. The CDR3 is CASSYAGLGNTIYF. The CDR3 DNA reads as TGTGCCAGCAGTTACGCAGGGTTGGGAAACACCATATATTTT. J is TRBJ1-3 and V is TRBV28; D is perhaps TRBD1 (5 bases). This CDR3 has 14 residues. Germline V CDR1 and CDR2: MDHEN, SYDVKM. V was clipped by 4 bases and J by 4 bases, with 11 bases between them.

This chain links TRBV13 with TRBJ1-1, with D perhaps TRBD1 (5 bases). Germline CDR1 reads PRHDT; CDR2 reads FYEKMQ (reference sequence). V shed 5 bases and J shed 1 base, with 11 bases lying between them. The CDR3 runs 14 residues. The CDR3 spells CASSPLGGNTEAFF. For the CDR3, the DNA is TGTGCCAGCAGCCCACTCGGGGGGAACACTGAAGCTTTCTTT.

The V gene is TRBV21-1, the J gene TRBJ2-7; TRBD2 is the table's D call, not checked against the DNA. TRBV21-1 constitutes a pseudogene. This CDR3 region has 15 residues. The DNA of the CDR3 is TGTGCCAGCAGCATACTGACTAGCGGGAGCCACGAGCAGTACTTC. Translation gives CASSILTSGSHEQYF.

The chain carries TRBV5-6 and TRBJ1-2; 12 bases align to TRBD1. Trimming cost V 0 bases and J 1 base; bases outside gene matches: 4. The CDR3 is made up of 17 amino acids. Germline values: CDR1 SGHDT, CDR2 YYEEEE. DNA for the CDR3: TGTGCCAGCAGCTTGGCCGGGACAGGGGGCTTTAACTATGGCTACACCTTC. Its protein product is CASSLAGTGGFNYGYTF. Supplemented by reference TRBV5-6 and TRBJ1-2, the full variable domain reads DAGVTQSPTHLIKTRGQQVTLRCSPKSGHDTVSWYQQALGQGPQFIFQYYEEEERQRGNFPDRFSGHQFPNYSSELNVNALLLGDSALYLCASSLAGTGGFNYGYTFGSGTRLTVV.

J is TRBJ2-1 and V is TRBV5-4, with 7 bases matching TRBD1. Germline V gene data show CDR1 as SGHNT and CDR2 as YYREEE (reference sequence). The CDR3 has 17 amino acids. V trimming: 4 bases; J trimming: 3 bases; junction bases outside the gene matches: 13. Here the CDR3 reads CASSPDETGVRYNEQFF. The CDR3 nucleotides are TGTGCCAGCAGCCCCGATGAAACAGGGGTTCGCTACAATGAGCAGTTCTTC.

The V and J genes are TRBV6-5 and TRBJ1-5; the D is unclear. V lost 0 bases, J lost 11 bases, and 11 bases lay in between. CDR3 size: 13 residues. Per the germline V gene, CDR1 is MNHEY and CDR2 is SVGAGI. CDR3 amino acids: CASSYSLSAAQHF. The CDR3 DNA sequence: TGTGCCAGCAGTTACTCGTTATCAGCGGCCCAGCATTTT.

CDR3 in DNA: TGTGCCAGTACGACAATGGCAGGGTCCGGGGAGCTGTTTTTT. Its translation is CASTTMAGSGELFF. The chain carries TRBV19 and TRBJ2-2, with D perhaps TRBD1 (5 bases). V shed 7 bases and J shed 6 bases, with 15 bases lying between them. The CDR3 extends over 14 amino acids. Germline V CDR1 and CDR2: LNHDA, SQIVND (reference sequence).

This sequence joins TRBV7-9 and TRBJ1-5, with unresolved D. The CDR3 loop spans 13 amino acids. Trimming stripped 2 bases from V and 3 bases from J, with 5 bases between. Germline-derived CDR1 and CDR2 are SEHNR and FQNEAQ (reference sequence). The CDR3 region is CASSLNINQPQHF. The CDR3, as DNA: TGTGCCAGCAGCTTAAATATCAATCAGCCCCAGCATTTT.